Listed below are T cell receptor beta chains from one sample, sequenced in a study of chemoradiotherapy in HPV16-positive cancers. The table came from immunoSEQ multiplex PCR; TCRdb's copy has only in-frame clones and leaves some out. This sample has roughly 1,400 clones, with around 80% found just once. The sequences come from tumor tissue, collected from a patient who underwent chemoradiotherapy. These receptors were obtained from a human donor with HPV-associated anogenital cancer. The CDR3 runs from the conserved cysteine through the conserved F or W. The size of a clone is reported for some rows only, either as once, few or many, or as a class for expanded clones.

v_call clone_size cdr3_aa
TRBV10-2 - CASSTSTTDLYSNQPQHF
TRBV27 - CASSLTSGSYNEQFF
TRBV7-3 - CASSLSNSYEQYF
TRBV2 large CASRAQVVGNQPQHF
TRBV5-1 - CASSPQVRTDTQYF
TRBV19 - CASTNGQMGTDTQYF
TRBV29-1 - CSGEAPGGHGYTF
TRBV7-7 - CASSRALSTYNEQFF
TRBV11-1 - CASSPRPGWQETQYF
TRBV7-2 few CASSTGPFARSPLHF
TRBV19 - CASSPPGRAEAFF
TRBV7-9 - CASSSTDTLVGNIQYF
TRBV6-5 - CASSTTTGTYEQYF
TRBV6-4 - CASSENGMNTEAFF
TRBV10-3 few CAISEGVSGANVLTF
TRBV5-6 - CASSQTEYGAPHSEAFF
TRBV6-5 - CATTVGLEGANVLTF
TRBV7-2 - CASSVLAGATEQFF
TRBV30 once CAWSNPPPHEQYF
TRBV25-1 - CASSGPTEEKLFF
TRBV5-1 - CASSLSTGGGEKLFF
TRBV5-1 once CASSLWDRRETQYF
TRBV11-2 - CASSLDRPDTQYF
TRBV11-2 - CASSLGPRGETQYF
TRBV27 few CASSLPGGPDTQYF
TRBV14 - CASSQDRLSRTYNEQFF
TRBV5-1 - CASSTGLAGNDEQFF
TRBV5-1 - CASSRLDVSYEQYF
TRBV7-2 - CASSTRQSSYNEQFF
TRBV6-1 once CASRRAELGNTIYF
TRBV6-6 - CASSYESNTDTQYF
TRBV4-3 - CASSQGQPGTGTGELFF
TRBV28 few CASSPAGPKLGNEQFF
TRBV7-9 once CASSQDPVGSPLHF
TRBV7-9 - CASSLQGDPKTQYF
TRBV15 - CATSPTGQGTYNEQFF
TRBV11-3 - CASSSDQQETQYF
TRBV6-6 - CASSLAGGQHPQFF
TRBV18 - CASSPNANSNQPQHF
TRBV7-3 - CASSSGTSTDTQYF
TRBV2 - CASSSRLAGVGNEQFF
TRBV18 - CASSPPQGGMVGTEAFF
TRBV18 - CASSPPDRVSQPQHF